This TCR beta chain is drawn from a study of T cells after posttransplantation cyclophosphamide. Method: immunoSEQ multiplex PCR; TCRdb's copy keeps in-frame clones and lacks some. The sample lists some 49,000 clones, roughly nine tenths occurring once. Germline loops: CDR1 SGHTA, CDR2 FQGNSA. The CDR3 contains 13 residues. The J segment lost 3 bases and the V segment lost 6 bases, leaving 3 bases of the junction unmatched. The sequencing sample was made of PBMCs. The chain has TRBV7-2 and TRBJ2-5, with 8 positions matching TRBD2. The origin of this receptor is a woman aged 45-65 years in good health and a related stem cell transplant donor. In DNA form, the CDR3 reads TGTGCCAGCAGTCGTAGCGGGGAAGAGACCCAGTACTTC. Protein sequence: CASSRSGEETQYF.